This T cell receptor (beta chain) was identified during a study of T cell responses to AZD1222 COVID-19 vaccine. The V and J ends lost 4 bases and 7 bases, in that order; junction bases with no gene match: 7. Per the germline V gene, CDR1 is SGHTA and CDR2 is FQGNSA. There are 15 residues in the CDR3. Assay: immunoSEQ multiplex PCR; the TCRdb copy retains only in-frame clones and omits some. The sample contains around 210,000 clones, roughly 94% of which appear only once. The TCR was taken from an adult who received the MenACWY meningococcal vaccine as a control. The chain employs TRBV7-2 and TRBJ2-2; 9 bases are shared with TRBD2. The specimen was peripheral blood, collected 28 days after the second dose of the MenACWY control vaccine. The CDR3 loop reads CASSSQAGGGGELFF. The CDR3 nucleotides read TGTGCCAGCAGCTCCCAAGCGGGGGGAGGCGGGGAGCTGTTTTTT. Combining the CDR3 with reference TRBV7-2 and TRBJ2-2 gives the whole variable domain GAGVSQSPSNKVTEKGKDVELRCDPISGHTALYWYRQSLGQGLEFLIYFQGNSAPDKSGLPSDRFSAERTGGSVSTLTIQRTQQEDSAVYLCASSSQAGGGGELFFGEGSRLTVL.